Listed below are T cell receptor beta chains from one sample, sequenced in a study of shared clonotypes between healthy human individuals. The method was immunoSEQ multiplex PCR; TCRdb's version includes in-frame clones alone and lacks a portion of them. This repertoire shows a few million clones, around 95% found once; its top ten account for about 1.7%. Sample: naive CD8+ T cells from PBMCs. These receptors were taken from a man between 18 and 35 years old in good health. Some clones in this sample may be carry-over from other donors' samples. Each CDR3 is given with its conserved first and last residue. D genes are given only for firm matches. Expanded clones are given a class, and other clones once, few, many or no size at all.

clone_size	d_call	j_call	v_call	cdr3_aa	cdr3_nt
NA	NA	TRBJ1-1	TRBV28	CASSLRQGTKGTEAFF	TGTGCCAGCAGCCTGAGGCAGGGGACGAAAGGCACTGAAGCTTTCTTT
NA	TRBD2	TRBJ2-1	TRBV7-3	CASSLTGLAGGNEQFF	TGTGCCAGCAGCTTAACGGGACTAGCGGGGGGCAATGAGCAGTTCTTC
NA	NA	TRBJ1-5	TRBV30	CAWSDYSNQPQHF	TGTGCCTGGAGTGATTATAGCAATCAGCCCCAGCATTTT
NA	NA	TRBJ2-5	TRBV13	CASSSPGSQETQYF	TGTGCCAGCAGCTCCCCAGGGAGTCAAGAGACCCAGTACTTC
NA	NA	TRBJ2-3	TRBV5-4	CASSSVRETSTDTQYF	TGTGCCAGCAGCTCAGTACGGGAGACAAGCACAGATACGCAGTATTTT
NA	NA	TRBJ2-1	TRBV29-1	CSVSSVVSYNEQFF	TGCAGCGTCTCCTCCGTGGTATCCTACAATGAGCAGTTCTTC
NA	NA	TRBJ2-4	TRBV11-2	CASSLGDSKNIQYF	TGTGCCAGCAGCCTGGGGGACTCCAAAAACATTCAGTACTTC
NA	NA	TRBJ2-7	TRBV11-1	CASSPREGDLYF	TGTGCCAGCAGTCCCCGTGAGGGGGATCTGTACTTC
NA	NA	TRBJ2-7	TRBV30	CAWSSSNEQYF	TGTGCCTGGAGTAGTAGCAACGAGCAGTACTTC
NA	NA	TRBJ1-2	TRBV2	CASITAASSTGGYTF	TGTGCCAGCATCACGGCAGCTTCCTCAACTGGGGGCTACACCTTC
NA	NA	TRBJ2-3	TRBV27	CASSSGTAPSTDTQYF	TGTGCCAGCAGTTCCGGGACGGCTCCTAGCACAGATACGCAGTATTTT
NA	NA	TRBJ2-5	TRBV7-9	CASSPRVLAGETQYF	TGTGCCAGCAGCCCCAGGGTACTAGCCGGAGAGACCCAGTACTTC
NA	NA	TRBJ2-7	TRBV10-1	CARDRDTPYEQYF	TGCGCCAGGGACCGGGACACACCCTACGAGCAGTACTTC
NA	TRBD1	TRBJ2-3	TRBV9	CASGTGYTDTQYF	TGTGCCTCCGGGACAGGGTACACAGATACGCAGTATTTT
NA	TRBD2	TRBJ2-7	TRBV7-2	CASSLLAGGYEQYF	TGTGCCAGCAGCTTACTAGCGGGAGGGTACGAGCAGTACTTC
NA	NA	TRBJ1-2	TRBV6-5	CASSYSIGEKNYGYTF	TGTGCCAGCAGTTACTCGATTGGAGAAAAAAACTATGGCTACACCTTC
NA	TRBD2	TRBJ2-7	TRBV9	CASSVGEGELAEHYEQYF	TGTGCCAGCAGCGTAGGCGAAGGGGAACTAGCGGAACACTACGAGCAGTACTTC
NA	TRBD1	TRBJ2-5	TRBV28	CASSIWDSWYQETQYF	TGTGCCAGCAGTATATGGGACAGCTGGTACCAAGAGACCCAGTACTTC
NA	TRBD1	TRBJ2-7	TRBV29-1	CSVLDRDPYEQYF	TGCAGCGTCTTAGACAGGGACCCCTACGAGCAGTACTTC
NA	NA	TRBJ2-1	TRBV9	CASSVGVGPSYNEQFF	TGTGCCAGCAGCGTAGGCGTAGGACCTTCCTACAATGAGCAGTTCTTC
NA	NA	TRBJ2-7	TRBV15	CATSLDKGPAYEQYF	TGTGCCACCAGCCTCGATAAGGGACCAGCCTACGAGCAGTACTTC
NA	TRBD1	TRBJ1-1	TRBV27	CASTSGGAGTEAFF	TGTGCCAGCACCTCAGGGGGCGCGGGCACTGAAGCTTTCTTT
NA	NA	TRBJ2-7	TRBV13	CASRKGAERSYEQYF	TGTGCCAGCAGAAAAGGGGCAGAACGGTCCTACGAGCAGTACTTC
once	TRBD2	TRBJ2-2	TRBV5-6	CASSLELAGTGELFF	TGTGCCAGCAGCTTGGAACTAGCGGGGACCGGGGAGCTGTTTTTT
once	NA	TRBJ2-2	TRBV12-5	CASGMRTVGELFF	TGTGCTAGTGGTATGAGGACAGTCGGGGAGCTGTTTTTT
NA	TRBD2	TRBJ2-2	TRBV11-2	CASSLTPGLVFTGELFF	TGTGCCAGCAGCTTAACCCCGGGACTAGTTTTCACCGGGGAGCTGTTTTTT
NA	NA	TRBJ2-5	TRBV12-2	CASRARGVPRNLRVGETQYF	TGTGCAAGTCGCGCGAGGGGAGTCCCCCGGAATTTGCGAGTTGGAGAGACCCAGTACTTC
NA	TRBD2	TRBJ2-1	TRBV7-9	CASSPGTRYNEQFF	TGTGCCAGCAGCCCGGGGACTAGATACAATGAGCAGTTCTTC
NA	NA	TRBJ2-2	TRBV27	CASGIALNTGELFF	TGTGCCAGCGGGATAGCCCTGAACACCGGGGAGCTGTTTTTT
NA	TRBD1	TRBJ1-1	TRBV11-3	CASSERTGDEAFF	TGTGCCAGCAGCGAACGGACAGGGGATGAAGCTTTCTTT
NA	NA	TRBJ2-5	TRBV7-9	CASSLFLRGTQETQYF	TGTGCCAGCAGCTTATTCCTACGCGGGACCCAAGAGACCCAGTACTTC
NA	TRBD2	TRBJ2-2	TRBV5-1	CASTSEPPAGGSGELFF	TGCGCCAGCACCTCTGAACCCCCAGCGGGAGGATCCGGGGAGCTGTTTTTT
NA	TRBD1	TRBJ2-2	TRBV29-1	CSVGGTGLTGELFF	TGCAGCGTTGGAGGGACAGGGTTAACCGGGGAGCTGTTTTTT
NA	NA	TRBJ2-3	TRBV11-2	CASSLLGGGTDTQYF	TGTGCCAGCAGCTTACTTGGCGGGGGCACAGATACGCAGTATTTT
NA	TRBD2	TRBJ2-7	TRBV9	CASSVGPSGRAFEQYF	TGTGCCAGCAGCGTAGGGCCTAGCGGGAGGGCTTTCGAGCAGTACTTC
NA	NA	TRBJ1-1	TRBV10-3	CAISDVLNTEAFF	TGTGCCATCAGTGATGTCCTGAACACTGAAGCTTTCTTT
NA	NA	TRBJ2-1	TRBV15	CATSRAVGENEQFF	TGTGCCACCAGCAGAGCGGTGGGGGAAAATGAGCAGTTCTTC
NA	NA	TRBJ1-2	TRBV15	CATSTRTDNYGYTF	TGTGCCACCAGCACCAGGACGGATAACTATGGCTACACCTTC
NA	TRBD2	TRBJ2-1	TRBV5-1	CASSFWTSGSQEQFF	TGCGCCAGCAGCTTCTGGACTAGCGGGAGCCAGGAGCAGTTCTTC
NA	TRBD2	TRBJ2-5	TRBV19	CASSIRLAGEEETQYF	TGTGCCAGTAGTATCCGACTAGCGGGAGAAGAAGAGACCCAGTACTTC
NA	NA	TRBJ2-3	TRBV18	CASSPLSRDTDTQYF	TGTGCCAGCTCACCATTATCCAGGGATACAGATACGCAGTATTTT
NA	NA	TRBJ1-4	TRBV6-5	CASNNGADEKLFF	TGTGCCAGTAATAACGGGGCGGATGAAAAACTGTTTTTT
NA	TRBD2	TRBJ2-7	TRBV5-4	CASSLSGGTSIFTGSGEQYF	TGTGCCAGCAGCTTAAGTGGCGGGACTAGTATCTTCACTGGTTCGGGCGAGCAGTACTTC
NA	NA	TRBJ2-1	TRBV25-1	CASSEWNEQFF	TGTGCCAGCAGTGAATGGAATGAGCAGTTCTTC
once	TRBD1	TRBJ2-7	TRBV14	CASSQTTGTGRGYEQYF	TGTGCCAGCAGCCAAACCACCGGGACAGGGAGAGGTTACGAGCAGTACTTC